This entry describes one TCR beta chain. The clone's antigen remains unknown. No quality values exist for individual bases; no much larger clone is one base distant. This sample was taken from a study of blood T cell repertoires in COVID-19 (TCRdb year 2020). Regarding the study in general: Samples covering the acute and convalescent phases of COVID-19 were provided by collaborators in the United States, Italy and Spain. Samples were obtained from the ongoing ImmuneRACE study (first 160 participants) and from roughly 1,300 subjects provided by 6 global collaborators. The material from the prospective study consisted of cDNA or gDNA derived from T cells, B-cell-depleted T cells, or PBMCs. Sample metadata almost always included a de-identified subject ID, COVID-19 status, age in years and sex. Where available, HLA class I and class II types were taken from metadata supplied by the sample provider and were not determined by assay-based typing. The repertoires were made available in a free public database intended to serve as a resource for research on the immune response to SARS-CoV-2. Deeply sampled blood TCRbeta repertoires from subjects exposed to, actively infected with, or recovered from COVID-19 were included in the dataset. What the work shows at the level of the full study, not this receptor alone: The amount of clinical and demographic metadata varied by source and participant and was provided uncurated.

TCRbeta CDR3 regions were amplified from genomic DNA using the immunoSEQ Assay, a bias-controlled multiplex PCR. The study's processing was this. Nucleated cell counts per sample were estimated from amplification of reference gene primers within the assay. To quantify the absolute abundance of each unique TCRbeta CDR3 rearrangement, sequence reads were collapsed and filtered. For each sample, productive Simpson clonality was calculated as the square root of Simpson's diversity index across productive rearrangements. TCRdb took this table from immuneACCESS and kept in-frame rearrangements with V and J called. Such tables lack part of the clones; where checked against another copy, unresolved V genes explain under half of the gap, and the rest is unexplained. V and J calls and clone size come straight from that table; D and trimming were deduced from the DNA. The sample includes a few hundred thousand clones, with roughly 90% observed a single time. The ten largest clones represent under 7.5% of the sample.

Samples from volunteer blood donors who had recovered from COVID-19 were contributed by a second Seattle source. Whole blood was collected in K2EDTA tubes by collaborating institutions according to the institutions' own protocols. For TCRbeta analysis, collaborators shipped samples as frozen whole blood, isolated PBMCs, or DNA extracted from either of those sample types. The germline V gene specifies MNHNS as CDR1 and SASEGT as CDR2. The junction shows trimming of 3 bases on V and 6 bases on J, and the gene matches do not reach 8 bases of it. The CDR3 holds 17 amino acids from the cysteine to the phenylalanine. The kept DNA is CDR3 alone, 51 bases in frame from the first base.

The V and J segments used are TRBV6-1 and TRBJ1-6; 10 middle bases align to TRBD1. The clonotype was recovered from a man between 18 and 29 years old who had recovered from COVID-19. The sample taken for sequencing was peripheral blood. The CDR3 amino acid sequence is: CASSDERQGASNSPLHF. The DNA sequence is TGTGCCAGCAGTGATGAGAGACAGGGGGCGAGTAATTCACCCCTCCACTTT.